Below, one T cell receptor beta chain is given with its context. This record comes from a study of blood T cell repertoires in COVID-19. Across the study: Specimens from acute and convalescent COVID-19 originated in the United States, Italy and Spain. From T cells, B-cell-depleted T cells, or PBMCs came the material, which was cDNA or gDNA.

Enrolled through a virtual design, the participants were between about 18 and 89 years of age and came from 24 US areas. Resolution of symptoms, clearance, or two negative PCRs was present in recovered Cohort 3 donors. Clones were sequenced by immunoSEQ multiplex PCR, and TCRdb holds only the in-frame ones, with some missing. The top ten clones hold roughly 1% of a sample with nearly 350,000 clones, roughly 87% of them seen once. The sequence came from a woman in her twenties or thirties who had recovered from COVID-19. Sequenced: PBMCs or T cells enriched from blood (not recorded which).

The CDR3 sequence is CASSLSRGGGGYTF. The CDR3 coding sequence is TGTGCCAGCAGTTTGAGTAGGGGAGGTGGTGGCTACACCTTC. The rearrangement joins TRBV27 to TRBJ1-2; D is perhaps TRBD1 (5 bases). The CDR3 totals 14 residues. Germline V CDR1 and CDR2: MNHEY, SMNVEV (reference sequence). With 3 bases removed from V and 7 bases from J, the gap between germline ends came to 15 bases.